The clone carrying this T cell receptor (beta chain) was seen repeatedly, ten times or more. Antigen unknown. The authors built TCR beta libraries using iRepertoire HTBI primers and Arm-PCR of CDR3 regions. MiXCR, run by TCRdb on the multiplex PCR reads, gives a single entry per CDR3 protein. The sample records a few hundred thousand distinct CDR3 sequences, roughly 20% being singletons. These data belong to a study of regulatory T cells in long-lasting Graves disease. Study-wide context: Patients met the persistent Graves' disease definition after over 5 years of antithyroid drugs with positive TSH receptor antibodies. Whole-study results and caveats: Possibly, accuracy suffered from the small sample size. TRBV28, TRBJ1-2 and TRBJ2-5 emerged as the favored segments in persistent disease. Those with persistent disease had in common more public clonotypes (about 2,500) than new patients (more than 900).

Documented time point: persistent/refractory GD, antithyroid drugs over 5 years with positive TRAb. RNA from PBMCs was the source of the TCR library. Trimming pared 6 bases from V and 0 bases from J, leaving 17 bases between. The CDR3 is made up of 16 amino acids. CDR1 is MDHEN and CDR2 is SYDVKM in the germline V gene. The clonotype comes from a woman in her thirties or forties with Graves disease. The V call is TRBV28, the J call TRBJ1-1, with unresolved D. The sequences come from peripheral blood mononuclear cells (PBMCs), collected when the disease was refractory, from a patient treated with antithyroid drugs. The CDR3 loop reads CASRELHLTLNTEAFF. Here the CDR3 DNA reads TGTGCCAGCAGGGAACTCCATTTGACATTGAACACTGAAGCTTTCTTT.